This TCR beta chain was observed in a study of glioma-infiltrating T cells after dendritic cell vaccination. The PCR used 60 V beta and 13 J beta primers. Produced via immunoSEQ multiplex PCR; TCRdb's table is partial and in-frame only. The sample has fewer than 50,000 clones, about 80% seen once. V lost 2 bases and J lost 0; bases outside the gene matches: 4. CDR1 and CDR2 from the germline V gene are SGDLS and YYNGEE. There are 15 residues in the CDR3. Specimen: blood, collected before dendritic cell vaccination. The chain joins TRBV9 to TRBJ1-1; 7 bases are a match to TRBD1. The receptor's source is a human donor with glioblastoma. CDR3 sequence reads: CASSVTGRVNTEAFF. CDR3 sequence (DNA): TGTGCCAGCAGCGTGACAGGGAGAGTGAACACTGAAGCTTTCTTT.